This T cell receptor (beta chain) was sequenced during a study of blood T cells in healthy people across ages. Using a J-beta primer mix together with a sample-barcoded 5' primer, a second PCR was run for roughly 6 to 12 cycles. TCRdb reanalysed the 5' RACE reads using MiXCR and keeps one entry per CDR3 protein. The sample has about 1 million distinct CDR3 sequences; 40% to 50% are singletons. In this sample, this clonotype turned up once. This TCR was sampled from a woman aged 60 to 75 in good health. Sample: blood.

Written as DNA, the CDR3 is TGTGCCAGCAGCTACCTGGGCACCGAGCAGTTCTTC. It specifies CASSYLGTEQFF. The chain employs TRBV3-1 and TRBJ2-1; no firm D call. V lost 5 bases to trimming and J lost 10 bases, with 12 bases between them. CDR3 size: 12 residues. CDR1 and CDR2 from the germline V gene are LGHDT and YNNKEL (reference sequence).